Listed below are T cell receptor beta chains from one sample, sequenced in a study of blood T cell repertoires in COVID-19. Clones were read by immunoSEQ multiplex PCR, and TCRdb kept only the in-frame ones, dropping some. The repertoire includes 350,000 or so clones, about 87% of them detected once, and about 10% sits in the top ten. Input material: peripheral blood. Source of these receptors: a woman aged 25 to 39 with COVID-19, enrolled during active disease. Both conserved end residues are part of each CDR3. A D gene is named only where the DNA matches it firmly. Part of the rows lack a size; the others show once, few, many or a class for expanded clones.

v_gene,j_gene,d_gene,abundance,CDR3nt,CDR3aa
TRBV5-4,TRBJ2-5,NA,once,TGTGCCAGCAGCTTGTGGAGGCAAGAGACCCAGTACTTC,CASSLWRQETQYF
TRBV5-4,TRBJ2-7,NA,NA,TGTGCCAGCAGCCGCGGGGTAGCGGTCTCCTACGAGCAGTACTTC,CASSRGVAVSYEQYF
TRBV5-1,TRBJ2-1,NA,NA,TGCGCCAGCAGCTTGGGAGGTGGAGGGGATGAGCAGTTCTTC,CASSLGGGGDEQFF
TRBV27,TRBJ2-2,NA,NA,TGTGCCAGCAGTTTCTTCAGAGGAACCGGGGAGCTGTTTTTT,CASSFFRGTGELFF
TRBV27,TRBJ2-5,TRBD1,NA,TGTGCCAGCAGTACCAAACAGGGGCAAGAGACCCAGTACTTC,CASSTKQGQETQYF
TRBV28,TRBJ2-3,NA,once,TGTGCCAGCGGGGGCCTAGCTCCCATTGGCACAGATACGCAGTATTTT,CASGGLAPIGTDTQYF
TRBV20-1,TRBJ2-7,NA,NA,TGCAGTGCTAAGAACTACTACGAGCAGTACTTC,CSAKNYYEQYF
TRBV14,TRBJ2-7,NA,NA,TGTGCCAGCAGCGCTCACAGGGACTCCTACGAGCAGTACTTC,CASSAHRDSYEQYF
TRBV12-3/TRBV12-4,TRBJ1-2,NA,NA,TGTGCCAGCAGTATGGTAGGGAGCGGCTACACCTTC,CASSMVGSGYTF
TRBV2,TRBJ1-1,NA,once,TGTGCCAGCAGTGAAGCGTTCCAGGCCCGCGCTTTCTTT,CASSEAFQARAFF
TRBV28,TRBJ2-1,NA,NA,TGTGCCAGCAGTGACGACAGCTACAATGAGCAGTTCTTC,CASSDDSYNEQFF
TRBV4-1,TRBJ2-7,NA,once,TGCGCCAGCAGCCAAGTGGCAGGGGCCTCTTCCTACGAGCAGTACTTC,CASSQVAGASSYEQYF
TRBV7-2,TRBJ2-5,NA,NA,TGTGCCAGCGGCCTTGGGAGCGGGTTACAAGAGACCCAGTACTTC,CASGLGSGLQETQYF
TRBV19,TRBJ2-5,NA,NA,TGTGCCAGTAGTATCTCTCTTAAAGAGACCCAGTACTTC,CASSISLKETQYF
TRBV4-1,TRBJ1-6,NA,once,TGCGCCAGCAGCCTCGGACACTCTAGAGCCCTCCACTTT,CASSLGHSRALHF
TRBV6-5,TRBJ1-2,NA,NA,TGTGCCAGCAGAACCCAGGGGAGGGGTAACTATGGCTACACCTTC,CASRTQGRGNYGYTF